The 25 T cell receptor beta chains presented below share a single source sample, sequenced in a study of identical twins. Each CDR3 protein gets one entry after TCRdb re-called the 5' RACE reads with MiXCR. The table shows fewer than 250,000 distinct CDR3 sequences, with 15% to 20% occurring only once. These sequences were also reported in another study, on T cells expressing NK-cell markers.

Input material: CD8+ T cells sorted from blood. All receptors derive from a woman aged 18-29 years in good health.

The chain couples TRBV10-3 to TRBJ2-7, with 10 positions matching TRBD1. The V and J ends lost 3 bases and 6 bases, in that order; junction bases with no gene match: 11. This CDR3 is built from 16 residues. The germline CDR1 and CDR2 sequences are ENHRY and SYGVKD. The CDR3 region is CAISDQPGTGVPEQYF. In DNA form, the CDR3 reads TGTGCCATCAGTGACCAACCCGGGACAGGGGTTCCCGAGCAGTACTTC.

CDR3 nucleotide sequence: TGTGCCACCAGCAGACCGTCTTCGGAGCAGTACTTC. Its protein is CATSRPSSEQYF. The rearrangement links TRBV15 to TRBJ2-7; D unclear. Germline V gives CDR1 LNHNV, CDR2 YYDKDF (reference sequence). The CDR3 is 12 amino acids. V gave up 2 bases and J gave up 7 bases, with 9 bases separating them.

This sequence joins TRBV6-6 and TRBJ2-1; D call uncertain. The CDR3 loop spans 12 amino acids. Germline V gene data show CDR1 as MNHNY and CDR2 as SVGAGI (reference sequence). V was cut by 2 bases and J by 9 bases, with 8 bases left in between. CDR3 DNA sequence: TGTGCCAGCAGTTACGGGGATGGTGAGCAGTTCTTC. Amino acid sequence: CASSYGDGEQFF.

The gene calls are TRBV12-3 or TRBV12-4 and TRBJ2-2, with TRBD2 matching 10 bases. This CDR3 is built from 16 residues. V was clipped by 10 bases and J by 1 base; unmatched bases: 9. Here the CDR3 reads CATRTSGRVNTGELFF. The CDR3 DNA sequence: TGTGCCACCAGAACAAGCGGGAGGGTGAACACCGGGGAGCTGTTTTTT.

The chain has TRBV9 and TRBJ2-7, with TRBD1 identical over 7 bases. J gave up 2 bases and V 3 bases, and 8 bases lay outside the gene matches. The CDR3 runs 15 residues. Per germline, CDR1 SGDLS and CDR2 YYNGEE. CDR3 coding DNA: TGTGCCAGCAGCGCCGGTTCCGGGACAGCCTACGAGCAGTACTTC. Protein: CASSAGSGTAYEQYF.

The V gene is TRBV9, the J gene TRBJ2-7; 9 bases are shared with TRBD2. This CDR3 comprises 15 residues. Germline V lookup: CDR1 SGDLS, CDR2 YYNGEE. With V trimmed by 0 bases and J by 4 bases, 5 bases remained unmatched. CDR3 nucleotide sequence: TGTGCCAGCAGCGTAGTCGCTAGCGGGATATACGAGCAGTACTTC. Translated, it gives CASSVVASGIYEQYF.

CDR3 region: CASSQDWGGNTEAFF. CDR3 nucleotide sequence: TGTGCCAGCAGCCAAGATTGGGGCGGGAACACTGAAGCTTTCTTT. The rearrangement links TRBV3-1 to TRBJ1-1; TRBD1 might be the D (5 bases). Per germline, CDR1 LGHDT and CDR2 YNNKEL (reference sequence). V was cut by 0 bases and J by 1 base, with 9 bases left in between. The CDR3 has 15 amino acids.

The chain recombines TRBV4-1 with TRBJ2-1; no clear D. Germline V gives CDR1 MGHRA, CDR2 YSYEKL. The CDR3 is 14 amino acids. The V gene lost 4 bases and the J gene lost 3 bases, with 10 bases spanning the gap. This CDR3 reads CASSLSRDYNEQFF. CDR3 nucleotide sequence: TGCGCCAGCAGCCTATCAAGGGACTACAATGAGCAGTTCTTC.

This clonotype turned up a few times. The V gene is TRBV13, the J gene TRBJ1-1; maybe TRBD1 (5 bases). Trimming shortened V by 5 bases and J by 0 bases, and 19 bases separated the two germline ends. Germline V gene lookup returns CDR1 PRHDT and CDR2 FYEKMQ (reference sequence). The length of the CDR3 is 17 residues. The CDR3 protein is CASSPVGVGGLNTEAFF. CDR3 sequence (DNA): TGTGCCAGCAGCCCAGTAGGGGTTGGGGGACTGAACACTGAAGCTTTCTTT.

A few counts support this clonotype. The V gene is TRBV20-1, the J gene TRBJ2-1; D not certain. The CDR3 is 15 amino acids. Looked up from germline, CDR1 is DFQATT and CDR2 is SNEGSKA (reference sequence). With 3 bases removed from V and 2 bases from J, the gap between germline ends came to 14 bases. DNA for the CDR3: TGCAGTGCTAGCGCTCCCCTAAAGGCCTACAATGAGCAGTTCTTC. Amino acids: CSASAPLKAYNEQFF.

The chain uses TRBV20-1 and TRBJ1-2; D remains unclear. Deletions cut 0 bases from V and 4 bases from J, with 12 bases between. The CDR3 is 14 residues long. The V gene's germline CDR1 is DFQATT and CDR2 SNEGSKA (reference sequence). CDR3 DNA sequence: TGCAGTGCTAGAGAACCGACCCCTTCCTATGGCTACACCTTC. Translation gives CSAREPTPSYGYTF.

The gene calls are TRBV6-1 and TRBJ2-3, with TRBD2 as a possible D gene (6 bases). The CDR3 loop spans 15 amino acids. Per the germline V gene, CDR1 is MNHNS and CDR2 is SASEGT. Trimming removed 5 bases at V and 1 base at J, with 13 bases between. As DNA, the CDR3 is TGTGCCAGCAGTCCTCAGCGGGCGGGCACAGATACGCAGTATTTT. Translating gives CASSPQRAGTDTQYF.

This chain uses TRBV4-1 with TRBJ2-4; TRBD2 matches 10 bases. The CDR3 has 16 residues. Germline V lookup: CDR1 MGHRA, CDR2 YSYEKL. V shed 1 base and J 4 bases; nucleotides not matched to a gene: 4. DNA for the CDR3: TGCGCCAGCAGCCAAGGACTAGCGGGCTCGAAAAACATTCAGTACTTC. Translated: CASSQGLAGSKNIQYF.

The V call is TRBV4-3, the J call TRBJ2-2; D perhaps matches TRBD1 (5 bases). CDR3 length equals 15 residues. CDR1 LGHNA and CDR2 YSLEER come from the germline V gene. Deletions cut 6 bases from V and 5 bases from J, with 16 bases between. For the CDR3, the DNA is TGCGCCAGCAGTCATGGGGCGGCACGTACCGGGGAGCTGTTTTTT. Its protein product is CASSHGAARTGELFF.

Ten or more counts support this clonotype. This chain links TRBV7-8 with TRBJ2-7; 10 bases map to TRBD2. Germline lookup yields CDR1 SGHVS and CDR2 FQNEAQ. This CDR3 is built from 16 residues. The J segment lost 6 bases and the V segment lost 4 bases, leaving 12 bases of the junction unmatched. CDR3 region: CASSSPLLAGVSEQYF. CDR3 DNA sequence: TGTGCCAGCAGCTCGCCACTCCTAGCGGGAGTTTCCGAGCAGTACTTC.

The chain is built from TRBV9 and TRBJ2-3; D is unresolved. V was pared by 4 bases and J by 0 bases, with 9 bases between. Germline V lookup: CDR1 SGDLS, CDR2 YYNGEE. CDR3 length: 14 residues. The CDR3: CASSPGRSTDTQYF. CDR3 coding DNA: TGTGCCAGCAGCCCCGGTAGGAGCACAGATACGCAGTATTTT.

This clonotype was found a few times. The genes are TRBV7-9 and TRBJ2-2; D is unclear. Germline V gene lookup returns CDR1 SEHNR and CDR2 FQNEAQ (reference sequence). This CDR3 has 12 amino acids. The V end was cut by 0 bases, the J end by 13 bases, with 9 bases between. The CDR3 coding sequence is TGTGCCAGCAGCTTAGCTTCACTCTGGCTGTTTTTT. Translation: CASSLASLWLFF.

This chain links TRBV6-2 or TRBV6-3 with TRBJ2-4; D remains unclear. In germline, CDR1 is MNHEY, CDR2 SVGEGT. This CDR3 spans 11 amino acids. The V end was cut by 0 bases, the J end by 6 bases, with 0 bases between. Here the CDR3 DNA reads TGTGCCAGCAGTTACTCAAACATTCAGTACTTC. Protein sequence: CASSYSNIQYF.

This clonotype was recorded a few times. The V call is TRBV10-3, the J call TRBJ2-7; 7 positions match TRBD2. The CDR3 has 13 amino acids. J lost 1 base, V lost 8 bases, and 5 bases had no gene match. The germline gives CDR1 ENHRY, CDR2 SYGVKD. The CDR3 loop is CAIYREESYEQYF. CDR3 sequence (DNA): TGTGCCATCTATCGGGAGGAATCCTACGAGCAGTACTTC.

This clonotype has only a few counts. The chain joins TRBV15 to TRBJ1-2; 7 nucleotides line up with TRBD1. Germline-derived CDR1 and CDR2 are LNHNV and YYDKDF (reference sequence). The CDR3 loop spans 12 amino acids. Trimming removed 2 bases from V and 10 bases from J; junction bases left unmatched: 4. The CDR3 nucleotides read TGTGCCACCAGCAGATTAGACAGGGACTACACCTTC. Amino acid sequence: CATSRLDRDYTF.

The V and J genes are TRBV15 and TRBJ2-1, with D perhaps being TRBD1 or TRBD2 (5 bases each). This CDR3 comprises 15 residues. CDR1 is LNHNV and CDR2 is YYDKDF in the germline V gene (reference sequence). Between the trimmed V and J ends, which lost 1 base and 8 bases, there was a span of 15 bases. The CDR3 loop reads CATSRGGERVDEQFF. In DNA form, the CDR3 reads TGTGCCACCAGCAGAGGAGGGGAGAGGGTGGATGAGCAGTTCTTC.

This clonotype turned up a few times. The V call is TRBV4-3, the J call TRBJ2-6; D ambiguous. This CDR3 contains 16 residues. Per germline, CDR1 LGHNA and CDR2 YSLEER. The germline V and J ends were trimmed by 0 bases and 2 bases, with 8 bases remaining between them. CDR3 in amino acids: CASSQDSLAGANVLTF. Here the CDR3 DNA reads TGCGCCAGCAGCCAAGATTCCCTAGCTGGGGCCAACGTCCTGACTTTC.

This clonotype was seen only a few times. The rearrangement joins TRBV2 to TRBJ1-6; a weak D match, TRBD1 (5 bases). Germline CDR1 reads SNHLY; CDR2 reads FYNNEI. Trimming pared 0 bases from V and 7 bases from J, leaving 7 bases between. The CDR3 extends over 14 amino acids. The CDR3 protein is CASSEAGTNSPLHF. In nucleotides, the CDR3 is TGTGCCAGCAGTGAAGCAGGGACGAATTCACCCCTCCACTTT. The complete variable domain, with remaining parts taken from reference TRBV2 and TRBJ1-6, reads EPEVTQTPSHQVTQMGQEVILRCVPISNHLYFYWYRQILGQKVEFLVSFYNNEISEKSEIFDDQFSVERPDGSNFTLKIRSTKLEDSAMYFCASSEAGTNSPLHFGNGTRLTVT.

The rearrangement joins TRBV3-1 to TRBJ2-1; TRBD2 is a possible D gene (6 bases). The CDR3 consists of 16 residues. Germline V gene lookup returns CDR1 LGHDT and CDR2 YNNKEL (reference sequence). With 5 bases removed from V and 0 bases from J, the gap between germline ends came to 14 bases. CDR3 bases: TGTGCCAGCAGCGACATGAGCGGGCCCTCCTACAATGAGCAGTTCTTC. As protein: CASSDMSGPSYNEQFF.

This clonotype was seen a handful of times. This chain links TRBV27 with TRBJ1-1; 7 positions agree with TRBD1. The germline V gene encodes CDR1 MNHEY and CDR2 SMNVEV (reference sequence). The CDR3 covers 14 residues. V lost 6 bases, J lost 2 bases, and 6 bases stayed unmatched. The CDR3 coding sequence is TGTGCCAGCAGACCGGGACAGAGTAACACTGAAGCTTTCTTT. Amino acid sequence: CASRPGQSNTEAFF.